The entry below gives a single TCR beta chain sequence along with its context. What it recognizes is unknown. The junction does not match germline at one end; this may be a read error. The data belong to a study of shared clonotypes between healthy human individuals. About the study: The donor pool was made up of two women and a few men aged 18 to 49. Findings and caveats of the study: Naive CD4 clonotypes overlapped across a handful of donors at approximately 5%. Non-shared clonotypes showed lower generation probabilities than clonotypes common to all four donors.

Some clones are missing from TCRdb's copy, which holds only in-frame ones; the method was immunoSEQ multiplex PCR. This sample has millions of clones, with approximately 95% found just once. The TCR sequence derives from a man between 18 and 35 years old in good health. The sequenced sample consisted of naive CD4+ T cells sorted from blood. Documented subset: CD45RA+ positively selected.

CDR3 amino acids: CVSSQDGQGAPYTEAFF. The CDR3 nucleotides read TGCGTCAGCAGCCAAGACGGACAGGGGGCGCCGTACACTGAAGCTTTCTTT. The chain is built from TRBV4-1 and TRBJ1-1, with TRBD1 matching 11 bases. CDR3 length: 17 residues. Germline V gene lookup returns CDR1 MGHRA and CDR2 YSYEKL.